Each of the 28 T cell receptor beta chains below was sequenced from the same sample in a study of T cells in Graves' hyperthyroidism and ophthalmopathy. RNA transcripts provided the source from which TCR beta CDR3 regions were amplified. Carried out on the TCR CDR3, a first-round RT-PCR used the HTBI primer set. From the multiplex PCR reads, TCRdb called clonotypes with MiXCR, one entry per CDR3 protein. The sample consists of around 500,000 distinct CDR3 sequences, roughly an eighth of them appearing once. Source material: blood. The source of these receptors is a woman in her late teens or twenties with Graves' hyperthyroidism.

The chain recombines TRBV9 with TRBJ2-1; D remains unclear. Trimming took 0 bases from V and 6 from J, leaving 4 bases between them. From germline, CDR1 is SGDLS and CDR2 YYNGEE. This CDR3 is built from 12 residues. Written as DNA, the CDR3 is TGTGCCAGCAGCGTAGTTCCCAATGAGCAGTTCTTC. The encoded protein is CASSVVPNEQFF.

This clonotype was picked up many times. The chain recombines TRBV27 with TRBJ1-6; D is possibly TRBD1 (5 bases). Germline V gene sequence: CDR1 MNHEY, CDR2 SMNVEV (reference sequence). This CDR3 contains 14 residues. V was shortened by 5 bases and J by 11 bases, with 16 bases between the two germline ends. CDR3 region: CASSAQGLGAPLHF. DNA for the CDR3: TGTGCCAGCAGTGCCCAGGGTCTGGGGGCACCCCTCCACTTT.

This clonotype showed up many times. Mismatch with germline at one junction end may stem from a read error. This chain links TRBV11-1 with TRBJ2-3; 9 bases are shared with TRBD2. CDR3 length: 15 amino acids. Per germline, CDR1 SGHAT and CDR2 FQDESV (reference sequence). CDR3 region: CASSVAGAYTDTQYF. CDR3 coding DNA: TGTGCCAGCAGCGTAGCGGGAGCTTACACAGATACGCAGTATTTT.

This clonotype qualifies as medium-sized. The chain uses TRBV2 and TRBJ2-7, with D perhaps TRBD1 or TRBD2 (5 bases each). Trimming shortened V by 4 bases and J by 7 bases, and 14 bases separated the two germline ends. The V gene's germline CDR1 is SNHLY and CDR2 FYNNEI. The CDR3 has 13 amino acids. The CDR3 loop reads CASSVVGVWEQYV. In DNA, the CDR3 is TGTGCCAGCAGTGTAGTGGGGGTCTGGGAGCAGTACGTC.

This clonotype was picked up many times. The rearrangement uses TRBV5-1 and TRBJ2-7; 11 bases fit TRBD2. Germline loops: CDR1 SGHRS, CDR2 YFSETQ. The V gene end was trimmed by 2 bases and the J gene end by 7 bases; junction bases not matched to a gene: 11. This CDR3 is 16 amino acids long. The CDR3 is CASSLRTSGPRKEQYV. The CDR3 nucleotides are TGCGCCAGCAGCTTAAGGACTAGCGGGCCGAGGAAGGAGCAGTACGTC.

The V gene is TRBV7-2, the J gene TRBJ2-1; TRBD2 agrees at 13 bases. CDR1 and CDR2 (germline): SGHTA, FQGNSA. V lost 1 base and J lost 7; bases outside the gene matches: 7. The CDR3 is 17 amino acids. CDR3 sequence: CASSLGLAGGRGNEQFF. The CDR3 DNA reads as TGTGCCAGCAGCTTAGGACTAGCGGGAGGCCGGGGGAATGAGCAGTTCTTC.

This clonotype was recorded a few times. The genes are TRBV5-1 and TRBJ2-7; D is undetermined. CDR1 and CDR2 from the germline V gene are SGHRS and YFSETQ. The V end lost 4 bases, the J end lost 2 bases, and 10 bases lay between the germline ends. There are 13 residues in the CDR3. The CDR3 protein is CASSGLQPYEQYF. CDR3 nucleotides: TGCGCCAGCAGCGGGTTACAGCCCTACGAGCAGTACTTC.

The table lists this clonotype with many counts. The chain carries TRBV19 and TRBJ2-2; 11 nucleotides agree with TRBD2. The length of the CDR3 is 17 residues. The J segment lost 0 bases and the V segment lost 3 bases, leaving 3 bases of the junction unmatched. Germline CDR1 is LNHDA and CDR2 is SQIVND (reference sequence). CDR3 region: CASSILAGGPNTGELFF. Here the CDR3 DNA reads TGTGCCAGTAGTATCCTAGCGGGAGGCCCGAACACCGGGGAGCTGTTTTTT.

Note on this clonotype: One base away lies a much larger clone, so this may be a sequencing read error. This sequence joins TRBV24-1 and TRBJ2-2, with 9 bases identical to TRBD2. From germline, CDR1 is KGHDR and CDR2 SFDVKD. This CDR3 has 20 residues. DNA for the CDR3: TGTGACACCAGTGATTTTTCTTACCGATCTAGCGGGGCGAACACCGGGGAGCTGTTTTTT. This gives the protein CDTSDFSYRSSGANTGELFF.

This clonotype was found many times. A read error may produce the germline difference seen at one junction end. The rearrangement joins TRBV10-1 to TRBJ2-7; D could derive from TRBD1 or TRBD2 (7 bases each). The length of the CDR3 is 15 residues. Germline-derived CDR1 and CDR2 are WNHNN and SYGVQD (reference sequence). The CDR3 reads CASSDRGGSSHEQYF. CDR3 coding DNA: TGCGCCAGCAGTGACAGGGGGGGGAGCTCCCACGAGCAGTACTTC.

The chain is built from TRBV5-1 and TRBJ2-1; a possible D gene is TRBD1 (6 bases). V dropped 4 bases and J dropped 0 bases, with 14 bases sitting between them. CDR3 length: 16 residues. Germline loops: CDR1 SGHRS, CDR2 YFSETQ. CDR3 sequence (DNA): TGCGCCAGCAGCAGCCGACAGGCGAGCTCCTACAATGAGCAGTTCTTC. Translation: CASSSRQASSYNEQFF.

This clonotype was picked up many times. This chain links TRBV6-1 with TRBJ1-2; 7 bases fit TRBD1. The germline gives CDR1 MNHNS, CDR2 SASEGT. V shed 6 bases, J shed 0 bases, and the junction held 7 bases outside the gene matches. The CDR3 consists of 15 residues. CDR3 amino acids: CASRPTGTANYGYTF. The CDR3 DNA reads as TGTGCCAGCAGACCTACCGGGACAGCTAACTATGGCTACACCTTC.

This clonotype came up many times. The DNA of the CDR3 is TGCGCCAGCAGCTTGGGGACTAGCGGGGTGAGCTCCTACGAGCAGTACTTC. It translates to CASSLGTSGVSSYEQYF. The J gene is TRBJ2-7, the V gene TRBV5-1; 12 bases line up with TRBD2. Germline V gene data show CDR1 as SGHRS and CDR2 as YFSETQ. The trim removed 0 bases at V and 0 bases at J, leaving 4 bases unmatched. The CDR3 length is 17 residues.

There are many counts of this clonotype. The J gene is TRBJ2-5, the V gene TRBV25-1; D may correspond to TRBD1 or TRBD2 (5 bases each). The CDR3 runs to 15 residues. Germline V gives CDR1 MGHDK, CDR2 SYGVNS. The germline V and J ends were trimmed by 2 bases and 5 bases, with 15 bases remaining between them. Here the CDR3 DNA reads TGTGCCAGCAGTGAACTTCGGGGCGGTAGGGAGACCCAGTACTTC. Amino acids: CASSELRGGRETQYF. Full variable domain (remainder filled in from reference TRBV25-1 and TRBJ2-5): EADIYQTPRYLVIGTGKKITLECSQTMGHDKMYWYQQDPGMELHLIHYSYGVNSTEKGDLSSESTVSRIRTEHFPLTLESARPSHTSQYLCASSELRGGRETQYFGPGTRLLVL.

This clonotype was detected only a few times. CDR3 nucleotide sequence: TGCAGTGCTAGTATCGAGACCCAGTACTTC. This gives the protein CSASIETQYF. The chain combines TRBV20-1 with TRBJ2-5; unclear D gene. V gave up 3 bases and J gave up 5 bases, with 4 bases separating them. This CDR3 is 10 amino acids long. Per germline, CDR1 DFQATT and CDR2 SNEGSKA (reference sequence).

The sample holds many counts of this clonotype. The genes are TRBV12-3 or TRBV12-4 and TRBJ1-1; no reliable D call. The V end was cut by 5 bases, the J end by 4 bases, with 17 bases between. The CDR3 is made up of 15 amino acids. CDR3 region: CASSTTEIGVTEAFF. CDR3 nucleotides: TGTGCCAGCAGTACTACCGAAATTGGGGTCACTGAAGCTTTCTTT.

There are many counts of this clonotype. This rearrangement joins TRBV20-1 to TRBJ2-1, with D uncertain. This CDR3 is built from 11 residues. The V gene's germline CDR1 is DFQATT and CDR2 SNEGSKA (reference sequence). Trimming pared 3 bases from V and 8 bases from J, leaving 8 bases between. CDR3 in DNA: TGCAGTGCTAGCGTCGACGATGAGCAGTTCTTC. Residues: CSASVDDEQFF.

The chain links TRBV7-2 to TRBJ2-7; D unresolved. The germline CDR1 and CDR2 sequences are SGHTA and FQGNSA. Trimming removed 5 bases at V and 6 bases at J, with 14 bases between. This CDR3 contains 13 residues. The CDR3 coding sequence is TGTGCCAGCAGCGAGATTCGGGCCGGCGAGCAGTACGTC. Amino acid sequence: CASSEIRAGEQYV.

This clonotype was detected ten times or more. The chain has TRBV28 and TRBJ2-2; D is undetermined. Germline CDR1 is MDHEN and CDR2 is SYDVKM. This CDR3 has 15 amino acids. The V end lost 1 base, the J end lost 6 bases, and 12 bases lay between the germline ends. The CDR3 DNA follows: TGTGCCAGCAGTTTATTGTTGGGTATCGCCGGGGAGCTGTTTTTT. This sequence encodes CASSLLLGIAGELFF.

This clonotype was seen just once. This rearrangement joins TRBV20-1 to TRBJ2-7, with 9 bases fitting TRBD2. This CDR3 spans 12 amino acids. The germline CDR1 and CDR2 sequences are DFQATT and SNEGSKA (reference sequence). V lost 4 bases, J lost 7 bases, and 5 bases stayed unmatched. CDR3: CSANRLAGEQYF. The CDR3 bases are TGCAGTGCTAACAGGCTAGCGGGGGAGCAGTACTTC.

This clonotype showed up many times. The genes are TRBV2 and TRBJ2-5; D may be TRBD2 (6 bases). V was clipped by 6 bases and J by 1 base, with 15 bases between them. The CDR3 has 15 amino acids. CDR1 and CDR2 (germline): SNHLY, FYNNEI. The CDR3 bases are TGTGCCAGCAGGAAGGAGGCGGGGCCCCAAGAGACCCAGTACTTC. This sequence encodes CASRKEAGPQETQYF.

Comment on this clonotype: This may be a read error: a much more frequent sequence differs by one nucleotide. The chain is built from TRBV11-3 and TRBJ2-7; the D gene is possibly TRBD2 (5 bases). Germline assignment: CDR1 SGHNT and CDR2 YENEEA. CDR3 size: 16 residues. This chain's CDR3 is CAGSGGATLSSYEQYF. Written as DNA, the CDR3 is TGTGCCGGCAGCGGAGGTGCCACCTTAAGCTCCTACGAGCAGTACTTC.

This clonotype was recorded many times. This chain uses TRBV10-3 with TRBJ2-3; D might be TRBD1 (6 bases). The CDR3 extends over 14 amino acids. V lost 10 bases and J 3 bases, leaving 17 bases between the germline ends. The V gene's germline CDR1 is ENHRY and CDR2 SYGVKD. CDR3 residues: CATALTGDTDTQYF. The CDR3 coding sequence is TGTGCCACCGCGCTGACAGGAGATACAGATACGCAGTATTTT.

J is TRBJ2-7 and V is TRBV5-6; 9 bases are a match to TRBD2. The CDR3 length is 16 residues. Germline CDR1 SGHDT, CDR2 YYEEEE. The J segment lost 9 bases and the V segment lost 2 bases, leaving 15 bases of the junction unmatched. The CDR3 DNA reads as TGTGCCAGCAGCTTAATTCCTGGGGGACTAGCAGGCGGGCAGTACTTC. It codes for CASSLIPGGLAGGQYF.

At least ten counts were recorded for this clonotype. The chain recombines TRBV10-3 with TRBJ1-2; D is ambiguous. CDR1 is ENHRY, CDR2 SYGVKD, per germline. The CDR3 loop spans 15 amino acids. The ends were cut back, 0 bases at V and 2 bases at J, with 10 bases in the middle. The CDR3 spells CAISESLGQNYGYTF. CDR3 DNA: TGTGCCATCAGTGAGTCCCTAGGGCAGAACTATGGCTACACCTTC.

This clonotype has at least ten counts. The chain joins TRBV5-1 to TRBJ2-3; 11 nucleotides agree with TRBD2. The length of the CDR3 is 17 residues. The junction had 12 bases not matched to a gene; V was cut back by 4 bases and J by 5 bases. Germline V gives CDR1 SGHRS, CDR2 YFSETQ. CDR3 nucleotides: TGCGCCAGCAGCACCCGGCGTAGCGGGAGGGCGGAAGATACGCAGTATTTT. Translating gives CASSTRRSGRAEDTQYF.

This clonotype has a handful of counts. The chain uses TRBV3-1 and TRBJ2-2; the match to TRBD2 covers 12 bases. V lost 6 bases and J lost 5; bases outside the gene matches: 13. The CDR3 extends over 18 amino acids. Germline CDR1 reads LGHDT; CDR2 reads YNNKEL (reference sequence). CDR3 sequence: CASRETSGSPEGTGELFF. As DNA, the CDR3 is TGTGCCAGCAGGGAGACTAGCGGGAGCCCCGAGGGGACCGGGGAGCTGTTTTTT.

Note on this clonotype: This sequence may be a read error, since a much larger clone differs from it by one base. The chain combines TRBV12-3 or TRBV12-4 with TRBJ2-2; tentatively, D is TRBD1 (5 bases). V was pared by 5 bases and J by 0 bases, with 16 bases between. CDR3 length equals 17 residues. CDR3: CASSPQKGNTNTGELFF. CDR3 in DNA: TGTGCCAGCAGTCCCCAAAAGGGGAATACGAACACCGGGGAGCTGTTTTTT.